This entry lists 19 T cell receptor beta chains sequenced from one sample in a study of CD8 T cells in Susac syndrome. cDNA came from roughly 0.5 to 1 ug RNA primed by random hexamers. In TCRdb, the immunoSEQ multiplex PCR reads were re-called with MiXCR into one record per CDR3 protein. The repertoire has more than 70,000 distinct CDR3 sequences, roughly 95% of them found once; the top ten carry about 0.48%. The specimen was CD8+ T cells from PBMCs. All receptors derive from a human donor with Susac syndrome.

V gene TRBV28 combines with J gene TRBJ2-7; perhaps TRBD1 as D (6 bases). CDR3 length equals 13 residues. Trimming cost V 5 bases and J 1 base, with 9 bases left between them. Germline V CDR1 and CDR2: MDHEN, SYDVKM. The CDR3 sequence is CASSLQGSYEQYF. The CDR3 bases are TGTGCCAGCAGTCTACAGGGTTCCTACGAGCAGTACTTC.

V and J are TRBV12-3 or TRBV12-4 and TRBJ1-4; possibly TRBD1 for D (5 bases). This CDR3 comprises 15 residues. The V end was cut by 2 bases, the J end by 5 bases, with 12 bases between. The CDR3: CASSLRGTENEKLFF. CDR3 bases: TGTGCCAGCAGTTTACGGGGGACCGAAAATGAAAAACTGTTTTTT.

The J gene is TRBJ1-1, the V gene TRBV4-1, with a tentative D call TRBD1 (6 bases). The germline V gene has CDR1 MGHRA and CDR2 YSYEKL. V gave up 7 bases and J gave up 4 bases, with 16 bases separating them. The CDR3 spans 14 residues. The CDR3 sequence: CASTISTGSTEAFF. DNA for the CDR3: TGCGCCAGCACCATTTCTACAGGGTCCACTGAAGCTTTCTTT.

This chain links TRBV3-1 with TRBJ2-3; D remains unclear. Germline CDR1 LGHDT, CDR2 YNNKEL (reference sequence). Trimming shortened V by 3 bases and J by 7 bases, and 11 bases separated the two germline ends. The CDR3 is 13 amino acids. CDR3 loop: CASSHPATHTQYF. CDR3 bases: TGTGCCAGCAGCCATCCGGCAACCCATACGCAGTATTTT.

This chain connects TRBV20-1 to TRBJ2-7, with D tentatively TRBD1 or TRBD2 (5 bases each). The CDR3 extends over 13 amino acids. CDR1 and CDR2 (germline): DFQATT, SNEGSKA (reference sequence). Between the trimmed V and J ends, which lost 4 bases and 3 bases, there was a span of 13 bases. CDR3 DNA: TGCAGTGCTAACCGGGACGGCGTCTACGAGCAGTACTTC. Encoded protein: CSANRDGVYEQYF.

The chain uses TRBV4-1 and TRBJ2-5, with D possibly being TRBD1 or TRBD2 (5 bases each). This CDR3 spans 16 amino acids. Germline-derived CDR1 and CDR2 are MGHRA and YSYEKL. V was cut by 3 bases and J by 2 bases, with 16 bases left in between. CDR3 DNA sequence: TGCGCCAGCAGCCACCCAACCGGGACGTATCAAGAGACCCAGTACTTC. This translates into CASSHPTGTYQETQYF.

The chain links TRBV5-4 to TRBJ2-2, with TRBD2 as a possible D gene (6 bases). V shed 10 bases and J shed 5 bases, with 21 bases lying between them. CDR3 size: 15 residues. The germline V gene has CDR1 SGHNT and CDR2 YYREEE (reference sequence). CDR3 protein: CAGNDGGVRTGELFF. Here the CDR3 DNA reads TGTGCCGGTAACGACGGGGGAGTTAGGACCGGGGAGCTGTTTTTT.

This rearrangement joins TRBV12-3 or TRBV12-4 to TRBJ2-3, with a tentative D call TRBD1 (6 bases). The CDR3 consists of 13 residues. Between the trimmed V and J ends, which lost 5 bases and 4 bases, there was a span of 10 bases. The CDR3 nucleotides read TGTGCCAGCAGTATACCAGGGGCAGATACGCAGTATTTT. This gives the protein CASSIPGADTQYF.

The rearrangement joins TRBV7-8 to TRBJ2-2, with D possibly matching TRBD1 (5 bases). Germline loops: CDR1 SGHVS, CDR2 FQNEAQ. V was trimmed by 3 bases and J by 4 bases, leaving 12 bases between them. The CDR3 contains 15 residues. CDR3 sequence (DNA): TGTGCCAGCAGCTTGGGGCCTCGTGGCACCGGGGAGCTGTTTTTT. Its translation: CASSLGPRGTGELFF. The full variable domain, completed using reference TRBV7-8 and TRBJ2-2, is GAGVSQSPRYKVAKRGQDVALRCDPISGHVSLFWYQQALGQGPEFLTYFQNEAQLDKSGLPSDRFFAERPEGSVSTLKIQRTQQEDSAVYLCASSLGPRGTGELFFGEGSRLTVL.

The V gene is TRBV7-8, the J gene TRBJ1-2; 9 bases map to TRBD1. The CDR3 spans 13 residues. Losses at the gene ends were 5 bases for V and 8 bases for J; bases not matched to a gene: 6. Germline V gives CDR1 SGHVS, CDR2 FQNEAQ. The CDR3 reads CASSPQGAWGYTF. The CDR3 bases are TGTGCCAGCAGCCCACAGGGGGCTTGGGGCTACACCTTC. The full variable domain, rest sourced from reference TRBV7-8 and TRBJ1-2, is GAGVSQSPRYKVAKRGQDVALRCDPISGHVSLFWYQQALGQGPEFLTYFQNEAQLDKSGLPSDRFFAERPEGSVSTLKIQRTQQEDSAVYLCASSPQGAWGYTFGSGTRLTVV.

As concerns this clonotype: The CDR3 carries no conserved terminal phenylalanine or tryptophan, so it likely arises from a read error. The CDR3 reads CSVEDGQGEPYGYTL. In DNA, the CDR3 is TGCAGCGTTGAAGATGGGCAGGGAGAGCCCTATGGCTACACCCTC. The chain uses TRBV29-1 and TRBJ1-2; tentative D call: TRBD1 (5 bases). CDR1 is SQVTM and CDR2 is ANQGSEA in the germline V gene. The CDR3 totals 15 residues. Trimming removed 0 bases from V and 4 bases from J, with 15 bases in between.

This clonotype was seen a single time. The CDR3: CATSDLAGGAYNEQFF. CDR3 bases: TGTGCCACCAGTGACCTAGCGGGGGGTGCCTACAATGAGCAGTTCTTC. The J gene is TRBJ2-1, the V gene TRBV24-1, with TRBD2 matching 11 bases. CDR1 is KGHDR and CDR2 is SFDVKD in the germline V gene. V trimming: 4 bases; J trimming: 2 bases; junction bases outside the gene matches: 3. This CDR3 comprises 16 residues.

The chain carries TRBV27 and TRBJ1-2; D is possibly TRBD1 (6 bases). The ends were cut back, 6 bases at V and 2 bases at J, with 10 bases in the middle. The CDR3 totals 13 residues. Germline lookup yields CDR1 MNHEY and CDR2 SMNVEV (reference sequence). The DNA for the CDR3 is TGTGCCAGCAGCCGACAGGAGAACTATGGCTACACCTTC. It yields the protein CASSRQENYGYTF.

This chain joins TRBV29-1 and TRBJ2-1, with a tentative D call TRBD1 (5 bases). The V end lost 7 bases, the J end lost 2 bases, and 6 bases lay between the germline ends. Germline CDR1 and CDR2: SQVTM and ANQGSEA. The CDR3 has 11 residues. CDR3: CSARAYNEQFF. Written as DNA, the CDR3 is TGCAGCGCCAGGGCCTACAATGAGCAGTTCTTC.

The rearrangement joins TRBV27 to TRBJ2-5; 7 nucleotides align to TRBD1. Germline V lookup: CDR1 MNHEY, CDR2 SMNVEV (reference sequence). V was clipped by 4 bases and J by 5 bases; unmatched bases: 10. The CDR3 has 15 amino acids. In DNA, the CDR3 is TGTGCCAGCAGTTCCCTACAGGGGTTAGCGGAGACCCAGTACTTC. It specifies CASSSLQGLAETQYF.

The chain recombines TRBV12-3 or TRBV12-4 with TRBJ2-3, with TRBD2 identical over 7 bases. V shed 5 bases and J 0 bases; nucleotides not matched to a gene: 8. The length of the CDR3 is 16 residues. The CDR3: CASSPSAGVSTDTQYF. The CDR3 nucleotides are TGTGCCAGCAGTCCGTCTGCGGGGGTAAGCACAGATACGCAGTATTTT.

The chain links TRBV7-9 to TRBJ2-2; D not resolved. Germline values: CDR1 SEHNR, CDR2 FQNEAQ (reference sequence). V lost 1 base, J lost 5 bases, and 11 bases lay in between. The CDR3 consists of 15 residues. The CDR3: CASSLGTSRTGELFF. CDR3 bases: TGTGCCAGCAGCTTAGGTACATCGAGAACCGGGGAGCTGTTTTTT.

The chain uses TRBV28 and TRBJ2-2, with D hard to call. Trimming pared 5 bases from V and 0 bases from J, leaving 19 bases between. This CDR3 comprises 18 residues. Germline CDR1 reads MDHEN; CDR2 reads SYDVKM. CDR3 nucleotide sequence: TGTGCCAGCAGTCCTCCCCAGGCCAACTCCGCGAACACCGGGGAGCTGTTTTTT. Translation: CASSPPQANSANTGELFF.

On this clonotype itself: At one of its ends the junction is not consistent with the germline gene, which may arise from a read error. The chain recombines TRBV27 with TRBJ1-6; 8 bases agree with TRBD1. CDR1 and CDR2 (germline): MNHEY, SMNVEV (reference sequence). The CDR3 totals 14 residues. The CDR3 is CATSSGQVNSPLHF. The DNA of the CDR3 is TGTGCCACCAGTTCGGGACAGGTGAATTCACCCCTCCACTTT.